The clone carrying this T cell receptor (beta chain) showed up just once. The entry originates in a study of technical replicates of blood from a few donors. Only in-frame clones appear in the TCRdb table, and some are missing; sequencing was by immunoSEQ multiplex PCR. The sample lists some 80,000 clones; around 90% were seen once. Looked up from germline, CDR1 is SGHRS and CDR2 is YFSETQ. The CDR3 consists of 13 residues. V was shortened by 7 bases and J by 1 base, with 10 bases between the two germline ends. The sequence derives from a human donor in good health. V usage is TRBV5-1 and J usage is TRBJ2-3; no reliable D call. The sequencing sample was made of T cells isolated from PBMCs. This CDR3 is CASLNPGTDTQYF. CDR3 nucleotides: TGCGCCAGCCTAAACCCCGGCACAGATACGCAGTATTTT.